Following are 23 T cell receptor beta chains from one sample sequenced in a study of cytomegalovirus exposure and HLA in healthy donors. The PCR ran on 60 Vbeta and 13 Jbeta primers. Measured with immunoSEQ multiplex PCR; TCRdb has only the in-frame clones, and not every one. The profile shows about 97,000 clones, 65% to 80% of them singletons. Sequencing was performed on PBMCs. The receptor source for this set is a man aged 50 or older in good health and CMV-seronegative.

This sequence joins TRBV28 and TRBJ1-2; the D gene is possibly TRBD1 (5 bases). Looked up from germline, CDR1 is MDHEN and CDR2 is SYDVKM. Between the trimmed V and J ends, which lost 6 bases and 1 base, there was a span of 6 bases. CDR3 length: 12 residues. The CDR3 here is CASRDSNYGYTF. The CDR3, as DNA: TGTGCCAGCAGAGACAGTAACTATGGCTACACCTTC.

The rearrangement joins TRBV7-8 to TRBJ1-5; D call uncertain. Germline lookup yields CDR1 SGHVS and CDR2 FQNEAQ. CDR3 length: 18 residues. The ends were cut back, 1 base at V and 4 bases at J, with 20 bases in the middle. The chain's CDR3 is CASSLVGGGSAPNQPQHF. In DNA, the CDR3 is TGTGCCAGCAGCTTAGTGGGAGGAGGGTCGGCCCCTAATCAGCCCCAGCATTTT.

This chain links TRBV18 with TRBJ2-2, with 7 bases that match TRBD1. The germline CDR1 and CDR2 sequences are KGHSH and LQKENI. V was clipped by 2 bases and J by 0 bases; unmatched bases: 3. The CDR3 is made up of 16 amino acids. The CDR3 loop is CASSPEQGSNTGELFF. Here the CDR3 DNA reads TGTGCCAGCTCACCAGAACAGGGGTCGAACACCGGGGAGCTGTTTTTT.

This clone has just a few counts. The rearrangement links TRBV30 to TRBJ2-3; D may be TRBD1 (6 bases). The V end was cut by 5 bases, the J end by 6 bases, with 15 bases between. Germline loops: CDR1 GTSNPN, CDR2 SVGIG (reference sequence). The CDR3 is 13 amino acids. The CDR3 is CAWQGKGSDTQYF. In DNA, the CDR3 is TGTGCCTGGCAGGGGAAGGGGTCTGATACGCAGTATTTT.

This chain uses TRBV18 with TRBJ1-1; TRBD1 might be the D (5 bases). The CDR3 runs to 16 residues. CDR1 is KGHSH, CDR2 LQKENI, per germline. V was clipped by 1 base and J by 0 bases, with 12 bases between them. Here the CDR3 reads CASSPLGAGMNTEAFF. The CDR3 DNA reads TGTGCCAGCTCACCACTTGGGGCAGGTATGAACACTGAAGCTTTCTTT. The whole variable domain, filled in from reference TRBV18 and TRBJ1-1, reads NAGVMQNPRHLVRRRGQEARLRCSPMKGHSHVYWYRQLPEEGLKFMVYLQKENIIDESGMPKERFSAEFPKEGPSILRIQQVVRGDSAAYFCASSPLGAGMNTEAFFGQGTRLTVV.

This clone occurred a few times. V usage is TRBV4-2 and J usage is TRBJ1-1; D unresolved. V was shortened by 5 bases and J by 6 bases, with 22 bases between the two germline ends. Per germline, CDR1 LGHNA and CDR2 YNFKEQ. CDR3 length equals 16 residues. The CDR3 DNA is TGTGCCAGCAGCAACCCGTCTGGCGGACTAAGTGCTGAAGCTTTCTTT. Translated, it gives CASSNPSGGLSAEAFF.

This chain uses TRBV5-4 with TRBJ2-1, with 10 bases aligning to TRBD1. In germline, CDR1 is SGHNT, CDR2 YYREEE (reference sequence). The CDR3 consists of 15 residues. V shed 4 bases and J 4 bases; nucleotides not matched to a gene: 5. DNA of the CDR3: TGTGCCAGCAGCCCCGACAGGGGGCGGTACAATGAGCAGTTCTTC. Protein product: CASSPDRGRYNEQFF.

This chain connects TRBV5-1 to TRBJ1-4, with 8 positions matching TRBD1. With 5 bases clipped from V and 8 bases from J, the junction kept 2 bases outside the gene matches. The germline V gene encodes CDR1 SGHRS and CDR2 YFSETQ. This CDR3 is 12 amino acids long. CDR3 in amino acids: CASRTGEEKLFF. CDR3 nucleotide sequence: TGCGCCAGCAGGACAGGGGAGGAAAAACTGTTTTTT.

This rearrangement joins TRBV7-9 to TRBJ1-4; tentative D call: TRBD1 (6 bases). Trimming shortened V by 5 bases and J by 5 bases, and 15 bases separated the two germline ends. CDR3 length: 15 amino acids. In germline, CDR1 is SEHNR, CDR2 FQNEAQ (reference sequence). CDR3 region: CASSPGQTQNEKLFF. The CDR3 nucleotides read TGTGCCAGCAGCCCCGGACAGACTCAGAATGAAAAACTGTTTTTT.

The CDR3 region has the DNA TGTGCCAGCAGCTTCCCCGGGGGCACTGAAGCTTTCTTT. The encoded protein is CASSFPGGTEAFF. The chain recombines TRBV7-8 with TRBJ1-1; tentatively, D is TRBD1 (5 bases). This CDR3 region has 13 residues. V lost 3 bases and J lost 4, with 9 bases in between. Looked up from germline, CDR1 is SGHVS and CDR2 is FQNEAQ. The whole variable domain, remainder taken from reference TRBV7-8 and TRBJ1-1, is GAGVSQSPRYKVAKRGQDVALRCDPISGHVSLFWYQQALGQGPEFLTYFQNEAQLDKSGLPSDRFFAERPEGSVSTLKIQRTQQEDSAVYLCASSFPGGTEAFFGQGTRLTVV.

The chain joins TRBV28 to TRBJ2-7; 10 positions agree with TRBD2. The CDR3 length is 16 residues. V was clipped by 2 bases and J by 4 bases; unmatched bases: 8. Germline V gene lookup returns CDR1 MDHEN and CDR2 SYDVKM. The DNA of the CDR3 is TGTGCCAGCAGTTTACCCACTAGCGGGATTAATTACGAGCAGTACTTC. Translating it yields CASSLPTSGINYEQYF.

The chain links TRBV19 to TRBJ2-1; TRBD2 matches 15 bases. The trim removed 4 bases at V and 7 bases at J, leaving 5 bases unmatched. In germline, CDR1 is LNHDA, CDR2 SQIVND (reference sequence). The CDR3 extends over 16 amino acids. CDR3 amino acids: CASSTPGTSGGNEQFF. The DNA for the CDR3 is TGTGCCAGTAGTACCCCCGGGACTAGCGGGGGGAATGAGCAGTTCTTC.

The chain carries TRBV5-1 and TRBJ1-1; 9 bases align to TRBD1. This CDR3 contains 14 residues. With V trimmed by 2 bases and J by 5 bases, 4 bases remained unmatched. Germline CDR1 reads SGHRS; CDR2 reads YFSETQ. CDR3 coding DNA: TGCGCCAGCAGCTTAACAGGGGGCTCAACTGAAGCTTTCTTT. Protein: CASSLTGGSTEAFF.

This sequence joins TRBV11-3 and TRBJ2-2; TRBD2 aligns across 7 bases. With 5 bases clipped from V and 4 bases from J, the junction kept 7 bases outside the gene matches. Germline V gene lookup returns CDR1 SGHNT and CDR2 YENEEA. CDR3 length: 15 amino acids. The CDR3: CASSPSGGATGELFF. The CDR3 DNA sequence: TGTGCCAGCAGCCCTTCGGGGGGTGCCACCGGGGAGCTGTTTTTT. Variable domain in full (rest from reference TRBV11-3 and TRBJ2-2): EAGVVQSPRYKIIEKKQPVAFWCNPISGHNTLYWYLQNLGQGPELLIRYENEEAVDDSQLPKDRFSAERLKGVDSTLKIQPAELGDSAVYLCASSPSGGATGELFFGEGSRLTVL.

The sample holds a few counts of this clone. The V call is TRBV5-1, the J call TRBJ2-7, with D possibly TRBD1 on 6 matching bases. The CDR3 spans 13 residues. V was clipped by 4 bases and J by 5 bases, with 13 bases between them. Germline-derived CDR1 and CDR2 are SGHRS and YFSETQ. In nucleotides, the CDR3 is TGCGCCAGCAGCAGCCGGGACAACCACGAGCAGTACTTC. Protein product: CASSSRDNHEQYF.

The J gene is TRBJ1-1, the V gene TRBV14, with TRBD1 as a possible D gene (6 bases). The CDR3 runs 15 residues. Germline CDR1 reads SGHDN; CDR2 reads FVKESK. The V end lost 2 bases, the J end lost 0 bases, and 10 bases lay between the germline ends. The CDR3 bases are TGTGCCAGCAGCCAAAGGACAGCGATGAACACTGAAGCTTTCTTT. Protein sequence: CASSQRTAMNTEAFF.

J is TRBJ2-1 and V is TRBV30; D may be TRBD2 (6 bases). Germline V lookup: CDR1 GTSNPN, CDR2 SVGIG (reference sequence). V was shortened by 1 base and J by 4 bases, with 11 bases between the two germline ends. This CDR3 comprises 14 residues. The CDR3 loop is CAWSAGGVYNEQFF. The CDR3 DNA reads TGTGCCTGGAGTGCCGGAGGGGTATACAATGAGCAGTTCTTC.

This chain links TRBV11-2 with TRBJ1-2; D might be TRBD1 (6 bases). Germline CDR1 SGHAT, CDR2 FQNNGV. The CDR3 is 15 residues long. V lost 5 bases to trimming and J lost 4 bases, with 17 bases between them. The CDR3 DNA sequence: TGTGCCAGCAGCCCCGGGTCGGGGGGCGGCTATGGCTACACCTTC. It codes for CASSPGSGGGYGYTF.

CDR3 DNA sequence: TGTGCCAGCTCACTGAGACAGGGAGACTACGAGCAGTACTTC. This gives the protein CASSLRQGDYEQYF. This chain joins TRBV18 and TRBJ2-7; 7 bases agree with TRBD1. CDR3 length equals 14 residues. The germline V gene has CDR1 KGHSH and CDR2 LQKENI. V dropped 4 bases and J dropped 3; count of bases not matched to a gene: 6.

V and J are TRBV14 and TRBJ2-5; 15 bases map to TRBD2. CDR3 size: 17 residues. The V segment lost 6 bases and the J segment 4 bases; nucleotides outside the gene matches: 9. Germline assignment: CDR1 SGHDN and CDR2 FVKESK. The CDR3 here is CASSPGLAGGPRETQYF. CDR3 nucleotides: TGTGCCAGCAGTCCCGGACTAGCGGGAGGGCCAAGAGAGACCCAGTACTTC.

V and J are TRBV7-9 and TRBJ2-7; 10 positions agree with TRBD2. The CDR3 spans 14 residues. The germline V gene encodes CDR1 SEHNR and CDR2 FQNEAQ (reference sequence). V was clipped by 5 bases and J by 2 bases; unmatched bases: 3. The CDR3 spells CASSPAGGAYEQYF. The CDR3 region has the DNA TGTGCCAGCAGCCCAGCGGGAGGGGCCTACGAGCAGTACTTC. The entire variable domain, with the rest obtained from reference TRBV7-9 and TRBJ2-7, is as follows: DTGVSQNPRHKITKRGQNVTFRCDPISEHNRLYWYRQTLGQGPEFLTYFQNEAQLEKSRLLSDRFSAERPKGSFSTLEIQRTEQGDSAMYLCASSPAGGAYEQYFGPGTRLTVT.

V is TRBV6-6 and J is TRBJ2-3, with 10 nucleotides matching TRBD1. Germline CDR1 and CDR2: MNHNY and SVGAGI (reference sequence). This CDR3 region has 14 residues. V trimming: 6 bases; J trimming: 6 bases; junction bases outside the gene matches: 6. CDR3 residues: CASRLDRGTDTQYF. DNA of the CDR3: TGTGCCAGCAGGCTGGACAGGGGGACGGATACGCAGTATTTT.

This chain joins TRBV10-3 and TRBJ1-2, with 11 bases lining up with TRBD1. CDR3 length: 14 amino acids. The ends lost 11 bases at V and 7 bases at J; junction bases unmatched: 12. Germline CDR1 and CDR2: ENHRY and SYGVKD. CDR3 nucleotides: TGTGCCTCAAAGGGTGAGGGGACAGGGGGTGGCTACACCTTC. It yields the protein CASKGEGTGGGYTF.